What follows are 25 T cell receptor beta chains derived from one specimen sequenced in a study of regulatory T cells in long-lasting Graves disease. The TCR beta library used iRepertoire HTBI primers with Arm-PCR amplification of CDR3. Using its own MiXCR run on the multiplex PCR reads, TCRdb lists one record per CDR3 protein. Here the sample spans some 330,000 distinct CDR3 sequences, more than 20% being singletons. Time point of the sample: persistent/refractory GD, antithyroid drugs over 5 years with positive TRAb. From PBMCs, RNA was extracted and then used to make the TCR library. Material: peripheral blood mononuclear cells (PBMCs), obtained when the disease was refractory, from a patient treated with antithyroid drugs. Every receptor here comes from a woman aged 40 to 49 with Graves disease.

This clonotype was counted ten times or more. This CDR3 reads CAIRDYSNQPQHF. The CDR3 region has the DNA TGTGCCATCCGAGACTATAGCAATCAGCCCCAGCATTTT. The J gene is TRBJ1-5, the V gene TRBV28; unclear D gene. The CDR3 is 13 residues long. Germline V gives CDR1 MDHEN, CDR2 SYDVKM. Trimming shortened V by 10 bases and J by 0 bases, and 10 bases separated the two germline ends.

This clonotype was counted ten times or more. CDR3 protein: CSAKGPGVPYEQYF. The CDR3 DNA reads TGCAGTGCTAAAGGCCCGGGAGTCCCCTACGAGCAGTACTTC. The chain employs TRBV20-1 and TRBJ2-7; D perhaps matches TRBD2 (6 bases). Germline lookup yields CDR1 DFQATT and CDR2 SNEGSKA (reference sequence). The length of the CDR3 is 14 residues. With 4 bases removed from V and 2 bases from J, the gap between germline ends came to 15 bases.

This clonotype was recorded many times. The V call is TRBV28, the J call TRBJ2-7; no clear D gene. Germline CDR1 reads MDHEN; CDR2 reads SYDVKM. CDR3 size: 11 residues. V was cut by 3 bases and J by 7 bases, with 7 bases left in between. The CDR3 DNA reads TGTGCCAGCAGTTTCGCGGTTGAGCAGTACTTC. Translation: CASSFAVEQYF.

This chain connects TRBV19 to TRBJ2-7; a weak D match, TRBD2 (5 bases). This CDR3 region has 13 residues. Between the trimmed V and J ends, which lost 3 bases and 3 bases, there was a span of 9 bases. The germline V gene has CDR1 LNHDA and CDR2 SQIVND (reference sequence). In nucleotides, the CDR3 is TGTGCCAGTAGTATCGGGATAAACTACGAGCAGTACTTC. Its protein is CASSIGINYEQYF.

This clonotype was seen only a few times. The chain has TRBV10-3 and TRBJ1-1; TRBD1 matches at 7 bases. V shed 7 bases and J 5 bases; nucleotides not matched to a gene: 7. This CDR3 region has 13 residues. Germline V gene lookup returns CDR1 ENHRY and CDR2 SYGVKD. DNA of the CDR3: TGTGCCATCAAGGTCACAGGGGAAACTGAAGCTTTCTTT. Translating gives CAIKVTGETEAFF.

In this sample, this clonotype turned up a few times. This chain links TRBV19 with TRBJ2-7; D is undetermined. Looked up from germline, CDR1 is LNHDA and CDR2 is SQIVND (reference sequence). CDR3 length equals 15 residues. V lost 1 base and J 0 bases, leaving 10 bases between the germline ends. CDR3 region: CASSIAGRTSYEQYF. The CDR3 DNA reads TGTGCCAGTAGTATAGCGGGCAGGACCTCCTACGAGCAGTACTTC.

This clonotype was seen many times. V is TRBV6-1 and J is TRBJ1-1; 12 positions agree with TRBD1. The CDR3 contains 17 residues. V shed 6 bases, J shed 0 bases, and the junction held 8 bases outside the gene matches. Per germline, CDR1 MNHNS and CDR2 SASEGT. The CDR3 sequence is CASRAGTGGGMNTEAFF. The CDR3 coding sequence is TGTGCCAGCAGGGCCGGGACAGGGGGCGGAATGAACACTGAAGCTTTCTTT.

This rearrangement joins TRBV28 to TRBJ2-5; TRBD1 aligns across 7 bases. There are 14 residues in the CDR3. V lost 6 bases to trimming and J lost 1 base; unmatched junction nucleotides: 5. The V gene's germline CDR1 is MDHEN and CDR2 SYDVKM. The CDR3 region is CASSRQGVQETQYF. The DNA of the CDR3 is TGTGCCAGCAGCCGACAGGGAGTCCAAGAGACCCAGTACTTC.

This clonotype was seen repeatedly, ten times or more. This sequence joins TRBV7-2 and TRBJ2-7; D possibly corresponds to TRBD2 (7 bases). Looked up from germline, CDR1 is SGHTA and CDR2 is FQGNSA. V was trimmed by 2 bases and J by 6 bases, leaving 8 bases between them. This CDR3 has 12 residues. In DNA form, the CDR3 reads TGTGCCAGCAGCTTACGGGGGGCCGAGCAGTACTTC. Translating it yields CASSLRGAEQYF.

This clonotype has just a few counts. The rearrangement links TRBV2 to TRBJ1-5; TRBD1 agrees at 9 bases. The CDR3 has 16 residues. Germline lookup yields CDR1 SNHLY and CDR2 FYNNEI. Trimming took 5 bases from V and 6 from J; bases not matched to a gene: 11. The CDR3 DNA sequence: TGTGCCAGCAGTCCTGGACAGGGGATGGGACCTCAGCCCCAGCATTTT. Protein sequence: CASSPGQGMGPQPQHF.

This clonotype was observed a few times. This chain uses TRBV19 with TRBJ1-2, with unresolved D. The CDR3 sequence is 13 residues long. Trimming cost V 4 bases and J 8 bases, with 14 bases left between them. Germline CDR1 is LNHDA and CDR2 is SQIVND (reference sequence). CDR3 in amino acids: CASSSARTKGYTF. CDR3 sequence (DNA): TGTGCCAGTAGTAGCGCCAGGACGAAGGGCTACACCTTC.

This clonotype has only a few counts. V usage is TRBV7-9 and J usage is TRBJ2-5, with D tentatively TRBD2 (5 bases). CDR3 length: 16 amino acids. V was pared by 7 bases and J by 0 bases, with 18 bases between. Germline V gene sequence: CDR1 SEHNR, CDR2 FQNEAQ (reference sequence). In DNA form, the CDR3 reads TGTGCCAGCACGGGAAGAGAAACAGCCTACCAAGAGACCCAGTACTTC. Encoded protein: CASTGRETAYQETQYF.

For this clonotype: No conserved phenylalanine or tryptophan is present at the end of the CDR3, so a read error is the likely explanation. J is TRBJ2-7 and V is TRBV19, with 8 bases fitting TRBD1. The CDR3 is made up of 13 amino acids. Trimming took 7 bases from V and 2 from J; bases not matched to a gene: 4. CDR1 is LNHDA and CDR2 is SQIVND in the germline V gene (reference sequence). CDR3 nucleotide sequence: TGTGCCAGTACAGGGGGCCGAACCTACGAGCAGTACCTC. It encodes CASTGGRTYEQYL.

Many counts were recorded for this clonotype. The chain recombines TRBV12-3 or TRBV12-4 with TRBJ2-7; D ambiguous. The CDR3 has 12 residues. V was pared by 5 bases and J by 6 bases, with 11 bases between. CDR3 in amino acids: CASSIVLTEQYF. CDR3 nucleotides: TGTGCCAGCAGTATCGTCCTGACCGAGCAGTACTTC.

Of note for this clonotype: Possible read error: a much larger clone is one base away. The conserved phenylalanine or tryptophan normally closing the CDR3 is absent here, so this likely arose from a read error. The V gene is TRBV20-1, the J gene TRBJ2-5; D may be TRBD2 (5 bases). V dropped 3 bases and J dropped 5 bases, with 16 bases sitting between them. This CDR3 contains 14 residues. CDR1 is DFQATT and CDR2 is SNEGSKA in the germline V gene (reference sequence). The CDR3 DNA reads as TGCAGTGCTAGGTTCGTTCGGGGTCCGGAGACCCAGTACCTC. It is translated as CSARFVRGPETQYL.

The gene calls are TRBV14 and TRBJ1-6; D remains unclear. V lost 3 bases and J 8 bases, leaving 14 bases between the germline ends. The CDR3 covers 15 residues. CDR1 is SGHDN, CDR2 FVKESK, per germline. Here the CDR3 DNA reads TGTGCCAGCAGCCATCAGGCAGGTTACGATTCACCCCTCCACTTT. Its protein is CASSHQAGYDSPLHF.

This clonotype was seen repeatedly, ten times or more. The chain links TRBV6-1 to TRBJ2-5; D possibly corresponds to TRBD2 (6 bases). Germline V gives CDR1 MNHNS, CDR2 SASEGT. Trimming removed 7 bases from V and 2 bases from J, with 20 bases in between. CDR3 size: 16 residues. The CDR3: CASTTGVVWGQETQYF. The CDR3 region has the DNA TGTGCCAGCACCACGGGGGTGGTATGGGGACAAGAGACCCAGTACTTC.

This clonotype was recorded once. As DNA, the CDR3 is TGCAGTACAAGCGGTCCCTACACCTCCTACGAGCAGTACTTC. The encoded protein is CSTSGPYTSYEQYF. The chain joins TRBV20-1 to TRBJ2-7; D may be TRBD2 (5 bases). The CDR3 sequence is 14 residues long. The germline V gene encodes CDR1 DFQATT and CDR2 SNEGSKA (reference sequence). Trimming left V 8 bases short and J 0 bases short, with 17 bases between.

This clonotype has more than one count but fewer than ten. This rearrangement joins TRBV20-1 to TRBJ1-5; D is perhaps TRBD1 (6 bases). The length of the CDR3 is 17 residues. From germline, CDR1 is DFQATT and CDR2 SNEGSKA (reference sequence). Trimming removed 2 bases at V and 1 base at J, with 18 bases between. This CDR3 reads CSARQTQGVVSNQPQHF. The CDR3 DNA reads as TGCAGTGCTAGACAAACACAGGGAGTGGTAAGCAATCAGCCCCAGCATTTT.

This clonotype came up a few times. The chain uses TRBV5-7 and TRBJ2-2; TRBD2 matches at 8 bases. TRBV5-7 is an open reading frame whose function is uncertain. The CDR3 has 15 residues. J was trimmed by 6 bases and V by 4 bases; bases with no gene match: 8. The CDR3 loop is CASSPTRAGAGELFF. As DNA, the CDR3 is TGTGCCAGCAGCCCCACTAGAGCGGGAGCCGGGGAGCTGTTTTTT.

This clonotype has a count of ten or more. The chain combines TRBV28 with TRBJ2-5; possible D gene TRBD2, 6 bases. Germline V gives CDR1 MDHEN, CDR2 SYDVKM. V dropped 6 bases and J dropped 1 base, with 21 bases sitting between them. The CDR3 has 17 amino acids. The DNA of the CDR3 is TGTGCCAGCAGACAGGTTGCGGGACCGTACGTCCAAGAGACCCAGTACTTC. It encodes CASRQVAGPYVQETQYF.

About this clonotype itself: This likely reflects a read error, since a far larger clone is one base away. The chain links TRBV6-5 to TRBJ1-2; 7 nucleotides match TRBD1. The CDR3 is 13 amino acids. The germline gives CDR1 MNHEY, CDR2 SVGAGI. J lost 4 bases, V lost 4 bases, and 3 bases had no gene match. Here the CDR3 reads CASSCSGGYGYTF. In DNA form, the CDR3 reads TGTGCCAGCAGTTGCTCAGGGGGCTATGGCTACACCTTC.

This clonotype occurred many times. The chain joins TRBV28 to TRBJ2-7; D uncertain. The V gene's germline CDR1 is MDHEN and CDR2 SYDVKM. The ends were cut back, 4 bases at V and 5 bases at J, with 9 bases in the middle. This CDR3 is built from 12 residues. For the CDR3, the DNA is TGTGCCAGCAGTTCCTACAGCCACGAGCAGTACTTC. It specifies CASSSYSHEQYF.

The chain carries TRBV6-2 or TRBV6-3 and TRBJ2-7; 7 bases are shared with TRBD1. Trimming removed 7 bases from V and 6 bases from J; junction bases left unmatched: 12. From germline, CDR1 is MNHEY and CDR2 SVGEGT. The CDR3 sequence is 14 residues long. The CDR3 loop reads CASTRQGSTSEQYF. The CDR3 DNA reads TGTGCCAGCACTAGACAGGGATCTACTTCCGAGCAGTACTTC.

This clonotype appeared many times. The chain combines TRBV29-1 with TRBJ2-2, with no clear D. Germline V CDR1 and CDR2: SQVTM, ANQGSEA. CDR3 size: 13 residues. The germline V and J ends were trimmed by 2 bases and 2 bases, with 6 bases remaining between them. The chain's CDR3 is CSVERANTGELFF. CDR3 nucleotide sequence: TGCAGCGTTGAACGAGCAAACACCGGGGAGCTGTTTTTT.